The rows below give T cell receptor beta chains drawn from one sample of a study of T cell responses to AZD1222 COVID-19 vaccine. Some clones are missing from TCRdb's copy, which holds only in-frame ones; the method was immunoSEQ multiplex PCR. Among approximately 100,000 clones listed, roughly 90% were seen once. This specimen consisted of peripheral blood, obtained on day 0 of AZD1222 vaccination. Receptors were obtained from an adult in good health. Both conserved end residues are part of each CDR3. A D gene is named only where the DNA matches it firmly. Size values are once, few and many counts, or a class for expanded clones, and some rows have none.

TRBJ2-7	-	13	TRBV24-1	-	TGTGCCACCAGTGATGGGACAACCTACGAGCAGTACTTC	CATSDGTTYEQYF
TRBJ1-6	-	17	TRBV10-1	once	TGCGCCAGCAGCGACCTTGTAAGAACAGACTATAATTCACCCCTCCACTTT	CASSDLVRTDYNSPLHF
TRBJ1-3	TRBD1	14	TRBV18	few	TGTGCCAGCTCAGACAGGGTCTCTGGAAACACCATATATTTT	CASSDRVSGNTIYF
TRBJ2-5	-	14	TRBV5-1	-	TGCGCCAGCAGCTTAGGTGTTACGGGGGAGACCCAGTACTTC	CASSLGVTGETQYF
TRBJ1-2	-	15	TRBV7-6	-	TGTGCCAGCAGCCCGAGGCCCAACTTCCCCTATGGCTACACCTTC	CASSPRPNFPYGYTF
TRBJ1-2	TRBD1	15	TRBV4-2	-	TGTGCCAGCAGCCAGACGGACCCAGGGGGCGAGGGCTACACCTTC	CASSQTDPGGEGYTF
TRBJ2-2	-	15	TRBV7-2	-	TGTGCCAGCAGCGTTAGCCCCCCTGGAACCGGGGAGCTGTTTTTT	CASSVSPPGTGELFF
TRBJ2-3	TRBD2	16	TRBV5-4	-	TGTGCCAGCAGCCAAAGACTAGCGGGAGTCACAGATACGCAGTATTTT	CASSQRLAGVTDTQYF
TRBJ2-7	TRBD2	18	TRBV5-1	-	TGCGCCAGCGCCCAGTCCCGGGGACTAGCGGGAGGGCAGGGCGAGCAGTACTTC	CASAQSRGLAGGQGEQYF
TRBJ2-7	-	11	TRBV6-5	-	TGTGCCAGCAGCTCTGGGGGAGAGCAGTACTTC	CASSSGGEQYF
TRBJ2-1	TRBD2	18	TRBV5-8	-	TGTGCCAGCAGGCTGGAGGTGGATAGCGGGGGGGCCGTCCATGAGCAGTTCTTC	CASRLEVDSGGAVHEQFF
TRBJ1-5	-	15	TRBV30	-	TGTGCCTGGAGTGCCGGCCTTTTTAGCAATCAGCCCCAGCATTTT	CAWSAGLFSNQPQHF
TRBJ2-3	TRBD2	18	TRBV5-1	-	TGCGCCAGCAGCTTGAGCCCCCAATCTAGCGGGGCCACAGATACGCAGTATTTT	CASSLSPQSSGATDTQYF
TRBJ2-1	-	13	TRBV6-4	few	TGTGCCAGCAGTGACTCCTCAAACGGTGAGCAGTTCTTC	CASSDSSNGEQFF